The T cell receptor beta chain described here comes from a study of regulatory T cells in long-lasting Graves disease. Study-level results: Among the persistent patients, 2,741 public clonotypes were shared, more than the approximately 970 shared among new patients.

The time point is: newly diagnosed GD, antithyroid drugs for less than 3 months. Making the TCR library involved RNA that had been extracted from PBMCs. The trim removed 0 bases at V and 2 bases at J, leaving 11 bases unmatched. Per the germline V gene, CDR1 is GTSNPN and CDR2 is SVGIG (reference sequence). This CDR3 is 17 amino acids long. HTBI primers from iRepertoire and Arm-PCR of CDR3 regions yielded the TCR beta libraries. TCRdb independently ran MiXCR on the multiplex PCR reads; one entry per CDR3 protein. The sample lists around 400,000 distinct CDR3 sequences, roughly a sixth occurring once. This clonotype was found many times. What it binds is unknown.

This TCR derives from a female donor with Graves disease. The starting material was peripheral blood mononuclear cells (PBMCs), obtained at new diagnosis, from a patient treated with antithyroid drugs. The chain has TRBV30 and TRBJ2-7; TRBD2 matches at 9 bases. This CDR3 is CAWSVLGGRARTYEQYF. CDR3 bases: TGTGCCTGGAGTGTACTCGGCGGGAGGGCCCGAACCTACGAGCAGTACTTC.